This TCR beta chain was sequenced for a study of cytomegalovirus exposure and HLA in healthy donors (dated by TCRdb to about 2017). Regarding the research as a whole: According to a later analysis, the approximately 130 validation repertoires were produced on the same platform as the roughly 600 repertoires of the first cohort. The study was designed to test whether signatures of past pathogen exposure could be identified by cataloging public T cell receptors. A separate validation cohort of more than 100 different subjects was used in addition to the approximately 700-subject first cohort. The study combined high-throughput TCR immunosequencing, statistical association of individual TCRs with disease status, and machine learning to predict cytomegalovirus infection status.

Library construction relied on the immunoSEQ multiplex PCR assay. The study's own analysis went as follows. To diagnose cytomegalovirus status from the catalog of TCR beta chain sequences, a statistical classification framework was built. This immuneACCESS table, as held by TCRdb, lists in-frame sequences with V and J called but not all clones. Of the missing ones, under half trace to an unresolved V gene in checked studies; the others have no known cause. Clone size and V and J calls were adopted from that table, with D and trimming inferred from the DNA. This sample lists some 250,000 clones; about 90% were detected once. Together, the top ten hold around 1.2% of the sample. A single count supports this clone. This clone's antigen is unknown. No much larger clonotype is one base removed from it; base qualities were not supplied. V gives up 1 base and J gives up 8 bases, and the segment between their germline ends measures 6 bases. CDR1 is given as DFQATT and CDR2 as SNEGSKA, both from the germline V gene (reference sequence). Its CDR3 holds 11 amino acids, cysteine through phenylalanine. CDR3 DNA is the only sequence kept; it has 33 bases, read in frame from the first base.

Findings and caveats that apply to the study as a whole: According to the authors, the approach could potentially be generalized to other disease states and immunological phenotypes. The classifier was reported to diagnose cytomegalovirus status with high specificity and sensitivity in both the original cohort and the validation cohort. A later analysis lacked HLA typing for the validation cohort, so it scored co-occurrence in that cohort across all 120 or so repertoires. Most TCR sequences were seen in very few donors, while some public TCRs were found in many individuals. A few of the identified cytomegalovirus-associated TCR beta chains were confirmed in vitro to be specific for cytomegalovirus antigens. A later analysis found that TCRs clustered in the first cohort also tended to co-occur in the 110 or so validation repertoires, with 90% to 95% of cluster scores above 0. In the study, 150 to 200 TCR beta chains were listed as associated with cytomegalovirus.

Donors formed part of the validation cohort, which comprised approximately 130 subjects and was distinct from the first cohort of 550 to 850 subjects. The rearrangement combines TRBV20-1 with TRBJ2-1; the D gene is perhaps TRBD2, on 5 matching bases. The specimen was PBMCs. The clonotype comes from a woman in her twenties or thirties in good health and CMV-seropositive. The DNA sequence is TGCAGTGCTAGAGGCGGGTATGAGCAGTTCTTC. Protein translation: CSARGGYEQFF.